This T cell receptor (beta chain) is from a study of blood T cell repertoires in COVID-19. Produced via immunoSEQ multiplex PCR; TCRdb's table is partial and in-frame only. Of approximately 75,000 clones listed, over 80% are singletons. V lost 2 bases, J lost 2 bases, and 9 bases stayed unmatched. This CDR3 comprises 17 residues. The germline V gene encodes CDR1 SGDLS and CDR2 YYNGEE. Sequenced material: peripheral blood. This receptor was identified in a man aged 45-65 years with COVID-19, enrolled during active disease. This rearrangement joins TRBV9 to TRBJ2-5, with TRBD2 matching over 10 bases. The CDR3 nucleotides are TGTGCCAGCAGCGTTAGGGCACTAGCGGGAATACAAGAGACCCAGTACTTC. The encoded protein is CASSVRALAGIQETQYF.